This T cell receptor (beta chain) originates from a study of blood T cell repertoires in COVID-19. Background on the study: Material from acute and convalescent COVID-19 was sourced from the United States, Italy and Spain. Nucleic acid was either cDNA or gDNA, and it came from T cells, B-cell-depleted T cells, or PBMCs.

This clone was seen a handful of times. In the original workflow: By means of reference gene primer amplification, nucleated cell counts were estimated. Clones were sequenced by immunoSEQ multiplex PCR, and TCRdb holds only the in-frame ones, with some missing. That table supplies the V and J calls and clone size; D and trimming were determined from the DNA. The data contain 150,000 to 160,000 clones, 65% to 90% of them singletons. CDR1 is MNHNS, CDR2 SASEGT, per germline. The V segment lost 2 bases and the J segment 6 bases; nucleotides outside the gene matches: 5. The length of the CDR3 is 16 residues.

This sequence was found in a woman aged 45-59 years with acute or convalescent COVID-19. Sequencing was done on a sample of peripheral blood. V is TRBV6-1 and J is TRBJ2-3; 13 bases are a match to TRBD2. CDR3 amino acids: CASSERTSGGWDTQYF. CDR3 sequence (DNA): TGTGCCAGCAGTGAACGGACTAGCGGGGGCTGGGATACGCAGTATTTT.